This T cell receptor beta chain appears in the sequencing data of a study of spatial heterogeneity in lung cancer. Noted time point: sample taken at primary tumor resection. Sequencing covered unsorted whole RNA taken from tumor, nontumor lung or frozen PBMC. This clonotype was detected ten times or more. TCRdb redid the calling of the 5' RACE reads with MiXCR, one entry per CDR3 protein. Among tens of thousands of distinct CDR3 sequences listed, less than 6% were seen once. The receptor was isolated from a male donor with early-stage non-small cell lung cancer. The sample consisted of PBMCs, taken at surgery.

CDR3 sequence: CASTPLAGGRNEQFF. DNA of the CDR3: TGTGCCAGCACCCCCCTAGCGGGAGGTAGGAATGAGCAGTTCTTC. The chain links TRBV7-2 to TRBJ2-1, with 11 bases identical to TRBD2. The V gene end was trimmed by 7 bases and the J gene end by 7 bases; junction bases not matched to a gene: 9. The length of the CDR3 is 15 residues. Germline V gene lookup returns CDR1 SGHTA and CDR2 FQGNSA.